One and the same sample provided the 4 T cell receptor beta chains below, sequenced in a study of shared clonotypes between healthy human individuals. TCRdb keeps only in-frame clones here, not all; method: immunoSEQ multiplex PCR. The data contain approximately 720,000 clones, 90% to 95% of them singletons. Naive-designated CD8 cells lacked CD45RO, were positively enriched for CCR7, and omitted terminally differentiated effector memory CD45RA+ cells. Sequencing was performed on naive CD8+ T cells sorted from blood. Source of these receptors: a young man in good health.

This chain connects TRBV7-9 to TRBJ2-3, with 8 bases fitting TRBD2. Germline CDR1 and CDR2: SEHNR and FQNEAQ (reference sequence). The CDR3 covers 17 residues. The junction had 15 bases not matched to a gene; V was cut back by 4 bases and J by 6 bases. The CDR3 is CASSSGSAGGVTDTQYF. The CDR3 region has the DNA TGTGCCAGCAGCTCCGGGTCGGCGGGAGGCGTGACGGATACGCAGTATTTT. The full variable domain, completed using reference TRBV7-9 and TRBJ2-3, is DTGVSQNPRHKITKRGQNVTFRCDPISEHNRLYWYRQTLGQGPEFLTYFQNEAQLEKSRLLSDRFSAERPKGSFSTLEIQRTEQGDSAMYLCASSSGSAGGVTDTQYFGPGTRLTVL.

The chain carries TRBV4-3 and TRBJ2-5; D assignment may be TRBD1 or TRBD2 (5 bases each). The J call may be faulty, since TRBJ2-7 better matches the DNA end. This CDR3 comprises 16 residues. Germline V CDR1 and CDR2: LGHNA, YSLEER. CDR3 sequence reads: CASSQALSGLNYEQYF. In DNA, the CDR3 is TGCGCCAGCAGCCAAGCCCTTTCGGGGCTAAACTACGAGCAGTACTTC.

The gene calls are TRBV23-1 and TRBJ2-1; TRBD1 aligns across 10 bases. TRBV23-1 is classed as an ORF, of uncertain function. This CDR3 is built from 17 residues. V gave up 1 base and J gave up 9 bases; unmatched junction bases: 12. CDR3 in DNA: TGCGCCAGCAGTCAATACCCCTGGGACAGGGGAATTGCTGAGCAGTTCTTC. It specifies CASSQYPWDRGIAEQFF.

This clone was seen a few times. V and J are TRBV7-9 and TRBJ2-3; 9 bases line up with TRBD2. With 5 bases clipped from V and 6 bases from J, the junction kept 12 bases outside the gene matches. The CDR3 consists of 16 residues. Germline V gene data show CDR1 as SEHNR and CDR2 as FQNEAQ (reference sequence). In DNA form, the CDR3 reads TGTGCCAGCAGCCCCTCGGGCGGGAGGGCCTGGGATACGCAGTATTTT. Its translation: CASSPSGGRAWDTQYF.